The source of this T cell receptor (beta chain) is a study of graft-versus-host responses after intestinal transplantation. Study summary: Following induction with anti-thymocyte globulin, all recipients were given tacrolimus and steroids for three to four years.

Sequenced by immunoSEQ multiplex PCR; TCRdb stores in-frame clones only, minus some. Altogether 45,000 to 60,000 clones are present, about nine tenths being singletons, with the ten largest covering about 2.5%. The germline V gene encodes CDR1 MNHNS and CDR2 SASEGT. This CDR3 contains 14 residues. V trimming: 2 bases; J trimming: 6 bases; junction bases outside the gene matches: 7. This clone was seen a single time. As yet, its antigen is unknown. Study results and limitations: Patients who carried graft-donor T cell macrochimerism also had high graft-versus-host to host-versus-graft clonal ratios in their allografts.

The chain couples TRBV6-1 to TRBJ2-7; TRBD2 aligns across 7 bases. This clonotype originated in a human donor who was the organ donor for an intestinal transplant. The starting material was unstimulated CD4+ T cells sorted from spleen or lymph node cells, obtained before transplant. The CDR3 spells CASSEWAGVGEQYF. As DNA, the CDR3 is TGTGCCAGCAGTGAATGGGCGGGAGTAGGCGAGCAGTACTTC.